One and the same sample provided the 28 T cell receptor beta chains below, sequenced in a study of shared clonotypes between healthy human individuals. The data were produced by immunoSEQ multiplex PCR, yet TCRdb's version contains in-frame clones alone and is incomplete. Of 180,000 or so clones listed, approximately 92% are singletons. Source material: naive CD4+ T cells sorted from blood. Subset here: CD45RA+ positively selected. The receptor set was obtained from a woman in her 30s in good health.

This clone was counted once. This chain connects TRBV5-1 to TRBJ1-2; D might be TRBD1 (5 bases). Germline-derived CDR1 and CDR2 are SGHRS and YFSETQ. V lost 4 bases and J 8 bases, leaving 12 bases between the germline ends. CDR3 length: 12 residues. In DNA, the CDR3 is TGCGCCAGCAGCCAGGGAGGAACGGGCTACACCTTC. Protein sequence: CASSQGGTGYTF. Based on the CDR3 plus reference TRBV5-1 and TRBJ1-2, the full variable domain is KAGVTQTPRYLIKTRGQQVTLSCSPISGHRSVSWYQQTPGQGLQFLFEYFSETQRNKGNFPGRFSGRQFSNSRSEMNVSTLELGDSALYLCASSQGGTGYTFGSGTRLTVV.

The chain links TRBV28 to TRBJ2-3; 9 bases map to TRBD2. There are 14 residues in the CDR3. V dropped 6 bases and J dropped 3; count of bases not matched to a gene: 4. Looked up from germline, CDR1 is MDHEN and CDR2 is SYDVKM. CDR3 DNA sequence: TGTGCCAGCAGCTCTAGCGGGGCTACAGATACGCAGTATTTT. This gives the protein CASSSSGATDTQYF.

This chain connects TRBV20-1 to TRBJ2-5; D remains ambiguous. Trimming took 1 base from V and 7 from J, leaving 7 bases between them. Germline loops: CDR1 DFQATT, CDR2 SNEGSKA (reference sequence). The CDR3 runs 11 residues. CDR3 protein: CSARGEGTQYF. CDR3 bases: TGCAGTGCTAGAGGTGAAGGGACCCAGTACTTC.

This chain links TRBV5-1 with TRBJ2-5, with D uncertain. Germline loops: CDR1 SGHRS, CDR2 YFSETQ. The CDR3 consists of 15 residues. The V gene lost 7 bases and the J gene lost 4 bases, with 20 bases spanning the gap. The DNA of the CDR3 is TGCGCCAGCTCAATGCAAAGAGCCGGCGGAGAGACCCAGTACTTC. Residues: CASSMQRAGGETQYF.

Details on this clone: This CDR3 is also generated by other DNA sequences in the sample. The chain is built from TRBV2 and TRBJ1-2, with 8 bases that match TRBD1. V dropped 6 bases and J dropped 5; count of bases not matched to a gene: 5. The germline gives CDR1 SNHLY, CDR2 FYNNEI. The CDR3 is 13 amino acids. The CDR3 region has the DNA TGTGCCAGCAGAGCCGGGACAGGATATGGCTACACCTTC. It encodes CASRAGTGYGYTF.

The J gene is TRBJ2-5, the V gene TRBV10-3, with TRBD1 matching over 11 bases. The J call could be wrong; TRBJ2-7 is a better fit for the DNA end. Germline V CDR1 and CDR2: ENHRY, SYGVKD. This CDR3 has 17 amino acids. The CDR3 DNA reads TGTGCCATCAGTGAGTCGTGGACAGGGGGCTCCTCCTACGAGCAGTACTTC. Its protein is CAISESWTGGSSYEQYF.

The count of this clone is one. The CDR3 is CASSQEWGAAGSYNEQFF. The CDR3 DNA reads TGTGCCAGCAGCCAAGAATGGGGAGCAGCGGGCTCCTACAATGAGCAGTTCTTC. V is TRBV4-2 and J is TRBJ2-1; a weak D match, TRBD2 (6 bases). Germline assignment: CDR1 LGHNA and CDR2 YNFKEQ. V dropped 0 bases and J dropped 0 bases, with 15 bases sitting between them. The CDR3 runs 18 residues.

The V gene is TRBV5-1, the J gene TRBJ2-7; 9 positions agree with TRBD1. The CDR3 runs to 14 residues. Germline CDR1 is SGHRS and CDR2 is YFSETQ. The V gene end was trimmed by 3 bases and the J gene end by 3 bases; junction bases not matched to a gene: 4. CDR3 sequence (DNA): TGCGCCAGCAGCTCTCCGGGACAGGGCTACGAGCAGTACTTC. This codes for CASSSPGQGYEQYF.

This rearrangement joins TRBV6-5 to TRBJ2-7; 9 bases match TRBD1. Germline CDR1 reads MNHEY; CDR2 reads SVGAGI. The CDR3 is 15 residues long. The J segment lost 2 bases and the V segment lost 6 bases, leaving 8 bases of the junction unmatched. The CDR3 protein is CASRPDRGDTYEQYF. In DNA, the CDR3 is TGTGCCAGCAGGCCAGACAGGGGGGATACCTACGAGCAGTACTTC.

This clone was observed once. The genes are TRBV29-1 and TRBJ1-1; no definite D call. Trimming took 1 base from V and 0 from J, leaving 12 bases between them. The CDR3 sequence is 15 residues long. Per the germline V gene, CDR1 is SQVTM and CDR2 is ANQGSEA. This chain's CDR3 is CSVEVSAVLNTEAFF. The CDR3 nucleotides are TGCAGCGTTGAAGTGAGCGCGGTTCTGAACACTGAAGCTTTCTTT.

The rearrangement links TRBV25-1 to TRBJ2-7; the match to TRBD1 covers 11 bases. Trimming took 7 bases from V and 2 from J; bases not matched to a gene: 4. The CDR3 sequence is 14 residues long. The germline V gene has CDR1 MGHDK and CDR2 SYGVNS. This CDR3 reads CASTPGQGAYEQYF. CDR3 sequence (DNA): TGTGCCAGCACTCCGGGACAGGGGGCCTACGAGCAGTACTTC.

The chain carries TRBV2 and TRBJ2-7; D is unclear. The CDR3 consists of 16 residues. Germline loops: CDR1 SNHLY, CDR2 FYNNEI. V lost 2 bases and J lost 6, with 20 bases in between. The DNA for the CDR3 is TGTGCCAGCAGTGAAAGGCATCCACCCCCTTCTGGCGAGCAGTACTTC. It is translated as CASSERHPPPSGEQYF.

A single count supports this clone. This chain uses TRBV4-1 with TRBJ1-2; 7 bases agree with TRBD1. Losses at the gene ends were 10 bases for V and 7 bases for J; bases not matched to a gene: 12. Per germline, CDR1 MGHRA and CDR2 YSYEKL. CDR3 length: 13 residues. The DNA of the CDR3 is TGCGCCACCCCGGGTCAGGGGGTGGGTGGCTACACCTTC. This gives the protein CATPGQGVGGYTF.

The genes are TRBV10-3 and TRBJ1-1; possibly TRBD1 for D (6 bases). The CDR3 covers 11 residues. Germline assignment: CDR1 ENHRY and CDR2 SYGVKD. Trimming shortened V by 6 bases and J by 10 bases, and 12 bases separated the two germline ends. CDR3 amino acids: CAISGYRVAFF. As DNA, the CDR3 is TGTGCCATCAGCGGATACAGGGTAGCTTTCTTT.

This clone was recorded once. The chain has TRBV5-4 and TRBJ2-5, with D tentatively TRBD1 or TRBD2 (5 bases each). Matching the DNA end better, TRBJ2-7 makes the J call doubtful. The germline V gene has CDR1 SGHNT and CDR2 YYREEE (reference sequence). CDR3 length: 13 amino acids. The DNA of the CDR3 is TGTGCCAGCAGCTCGGGACCCTACTACGAGCAGTACTTC. The encoded protein is CASSSGPYYEQYF.

The chain employs TRBV18 and TRBJ2-7; 10 bases map to TRBD1. Trimming at V came to 2 bases and at J to 4 bases, leaving 2 bases not matched to a gene. In germline, CDR1 is KGHSH, CDR2 LQKENI. The CDR3 runs 14 residues. DNA of the CDR3: TGTGCCAGCTCACCAGGGACAGGGGTTTACGAGCAGTACTTC. Amino acids: CASSPGTGVYEQYF.

This clone was counted a single time. The chain combines TRBV11-2 with TRBJ2-5, with 10 bases aligning to TRBD1. The J call may be faulty, since TRBJ2-7 better matches the DNA end. The CDR3 extends over 16 amino acids. In germline, CDR1 is SGHAT, CDR2 FQNNGV. The CDR3 here is CASSARTGGFSYEQYF. The DNA of the CDR3 is TGTGCCAGCAGCGCCCGGACAGGGGGGTTCTCCTACGAGCAGTACTTC.

The rearrangement links TRBV7-2 to TRBJ1-4; no clear D gene. Germline CDR1 and CDR2: SGHTA and FQGNSA. The CDR3 runs 15 residues. V was trimmed by 1 base and J by 15 bases, leaving 21 bases between them. The CDR3: CASSLVASTEGKLFF. The CDR3, as DNA: TGTGCCAGCAGCTTAGTAGCCTCCACGGAAGGAAAGTTGTTTTTT.

This chain joins TRBV2 and TRBJ1-1; tentatively, D is TRBD1 (5 bases). This CDR3 has 14 residues. Looked up from germline, CDR1 is SNHLY and CDR2 is FYNNEI. Trimming removed 3 bases at V and 6 bases at J, with 14 bases between. CDR3 DNA sequence: TGTGCCAGCAGTGATTTGGGCAGGGATTCTGAAGCTTTCTTT. Its translation: CASSDLGRDSEAFF.

The chain is built from TRBV5-1 and TRBJ2-2; perhaps TRBD1 as D (5 bases). The CDR3 has 12 amino acids. CDR1 and CDR2 from the germline V gene are SGHRS and YFSETQ. V was shortened by 6 bases and J by 6 bases, with 9 bases between the two germline ends. CDR3 residues: CASTGYAGELFF. The DNA for the CDR3 is TGCGCCAGCACAGGGTACGCCGGGGAGCTGTTTTTT.

DNA of the CDR3: TGTGCCAGCAGTTTCGCGCGGGTTGGGACTAATGAAAAACTGTTTTTT. Translating gives CASSFARVGTNEKLFF. This chain connects TRBV27 to TRBJ1-4, with no clear D. The V end lost 3 bases, the J end lost 2 bases, and 13 bases lay between the germline ends. Germline CDR1 and CDR2: MNHEY and SMNVEV (reference sequence). The CDR3 loop spans 16 amino acids.

The chain is built from TRBV28 and TRBJ2-5, with D perhaps given as TRBD1 or TRBD2 (5 bases each). Judging by the DNA end, TRBJ2-7 fits better; the J call may be wrong. The CDR3 sequence is 14 residues long. Germline assignment: CDR1 MDHEN and CDR2 SYDVKM. The CDR3 reads CASSLTLGAGEQYF. The CDR3 DNA reads as TGTGCCAGCAGTTTAACCCTAGGGGCGGGCGAGCAGTACTTC.

V is TRBV5-1 and J is TRBJ2-2; 9 positions match TRBD2. This CDR3 contains 15 residues. With 0 bases clipped from V and 6 bases from J, the junction kept 3 bases outside the gene matches. The germline V gene encodes CDR1 SGHRS and CDR2 YFSETQ. CDR3: CASSLVAGEAGELFF. The CDR3 region has the DNA TGCGCCAGCAGCTTGGTAGCGGGAGAGGCCGGGGAGCTGTTTTTT.

This rearrangement joins TRBV29-1 to TRBJ2-3; perhaps TRBD2 as D (6 bases). Germline V CDR1 and CDR2: SQVTM, ANQGSEA. The CDR3 is 12 residues long. Trimming took 7 bases from V and 4 from J, leaving 12 bases between them. In DNA form, the CDR3 reads TGCAGCGAGAGGGGACTCTCAGATACGCAGTATTTT. Its protein is CSERGLSDTQYF.

V gene TRBV9 combines with J gene TRBJ2-3; D is perhaps TRBD2 (5 bases). Germline V gene sequence: CDR1 SGDLS, CDR2 YYNGEE. Trimming removed 0 bases at V and 4 bases at J, with 15 bases between. The CDR3 has 16 amino acids. The CDR3 spells CASSVGISGPSDTQYF. Written as DNA, the CDR3 is TGTGCCAGCAGCGTAGGGATAAGCGGTCCTTCAGATACGCAGTATTTT. Together with reference TRBV9 and TRBJ2-3, the CDR3 gives the full variable domain: DSGVTQTPKHLITATGQRVTLRCSPRSGDLSVYWYQQSLDQGLQFLIQYYNGEERAKGNILERFSAQQFPDLHSELNLSSLELGDSALYFCASSVGISGPSDTQYFGPGTRLTVL.

This chain links TRBV19 with TRBJ2-4; the match to TRBD1 covers 10 bases. From germline, CDR1 is LNHDA and CDR2 SQIVND (reference sequence). The CDR3 loop spans 17 amino acids. The V and J ends lost 5 bases and 1 base, in that order; junction bases with no gene match: 8. CDR3 amino acids: CASSPLGQGVAKNIQYF. In nucleotides, the CDR3 is TGTGCCAGTAGTCCCCTCGGACAGGGGGTTGCCAAAAACATTCAGTACTTC. The full variable domain, with the rest looked up from reference TRBV19 and TRBJ2-4, is DGGITQSPKYLFRKEGQNVTLSCEQNLNHDAMYWYRQDPGQGLRLIYYSQIVNDFQKGDIAEGYSVSREKKESFPLTVTSAQKNPTAFYLCASSPLGQGVAKNIQYFGAGTRLSVL.

The J gene is TRBJ1-5, the V gene TRBV19, with 7 bases lining up with TRBD1. The ends lost 7 bases at V and 0 bases at J; junction bases unmatched: 12. The germline gives CDR1 LNHDA, CDR2 SQIVND (reference sequence). This CDR3 comprises 17 residues. The chain's CDR3 is CASKRDSAFYSNQPQHF. Written as DNA, the CDR3 is TGTGCCAGTAAGAGGGACAGCGCATTCTATAGCAATCAGCCCCAGCATTTT.

V gene TRBV27 combines with J gene TRBJ1-5, with TRBD1 matching 7 bases. The CDR3 loop spans 13 amino acids. With 7 bases clipped from V and 2 bases from J, the junction kept 2 bases outside the gene matches. Germline V gives CDR1 MNHEY, CDR2 SMNVEV (reference sequence). CDR3 amino acids: CASKDRGNQPQHF. The CDR3, as DNA: TGTGCCAGCAAAGACAGGGGCAATCAGCCCCAGCATTTT.